This T cell receptor (beta chain) comes out of a study of persistence of HIV-infected CD4 T cells. Comment on this clone: Its antigen is not identified.

Anti-CD3/anti-CD28 beads served as a nonspecific positive control stimulus. Responding CD4+ T cells were sorted by upregulation of both CD40 ligand and CD69. Study findings and constraints: Proviral oligoclonality tracked with TCR oligoclonality within the same sorted cells.

The libraries were made with immunoSEQ version 4 in survey mode. Method: immunoSEQ multiplex PCR; TCRdb's copy keeps in-frame clones and lacks some. The sample consists of 44,000 or so clones, just over 90% of them appearing once. This CDR3 is built from 13 residues. CDR1 is ENHRY and CDR2 is SYGVKD in the germline V gene. V shed 8 bases and J shed 4 bases, with 14 bases lying between them. Sequences were derived from CD4+ T cells sorted from PBMCs after approximately 20-hour stimulation, sampled from a patient who received antiretroviral therapy. The TCR originated in an adult man with HIV who was CMV-seropositive. V usage is TRBV10-3 and J usage is TRBJ1-1; D is perhaps TRBD1 (5 bases). In DNA, the CDR3 is TGTGCCATCGGTCCAGGGATAGGCACTGAAGCTTTCTTT. As protein: CAIGPGIGTEAFF.